This entry lists 22 T cell receptor beta chains sequenced from one sample in a study of cytotoxic CD8 clonotypes in ibrutinib-treated CLL. Here immunoSEQ multiplex PCR was the method, and the copy in TCRdb shows in-frame clones only, minus some. The sample holds some 130,000 clones, approximately 81% seen once. Sample: PBMCs, taken after 24 months of ibrutinib treatment. The receptors were gathered from a human donor with chronic lymphocytic leukemia.

The J gene is TRBJ2-7, the V gene TRBV18; 8 bases match TRBD1. J gave up 3 bases and V 2 bases, and 3 bases lay outside the gene matches. CDR1 is KGHSH, CDR2 LQKENI, per germline. The CDR3 is 14 amino acids. The CDR3 loop reads CASSPGTGHYEQYF. The CDR3 DNA follows: TGTGCCAGCTCACCAGGGACAGGACACTACGAGCAGTACTTC.

This clone was counted a single time. The chain joins TRBV20-1 to TRBJ1-3; D gene ambiguous. CDR3 length: 11 amino acids. From germline, CDR1 is DFQATT and CDR2 SNEGSKA (reference sequence). Trimming left V 1 base short and J 4 bases short, with 2 bases between. CDR3 residues: CSARGGNTIYF. Written as DNA, the CDR3 is TGCAGTGCTAGAGGGGGAAACACCATATATTTT.

This chain links TRBV11-2 with TRBJ2-2, with D perhaps TRBD1 (6 bases). This CDR3 spans 19 amino acids. The V end lost 2 bases, the J end lost 10 bases, and 29 bases lay between the germline ends. Germline CDR1 is SGHAT and CDR2 is FQNNGV. CDR3 loop: CASSLRGAHGGRINVELFF. The CDR3 DNA follows: TGTGCCAGCAGCTTACGAGGTGCGCATGGGGGCCGCATAAATGTGGAGCTGTTTTTT.

The V call is TRBV28, the J call TRBJ1-1; D not resolved. Trimming shortened V by 2 bases and J by 8 bases, and 6 bases separated the two germline ends. Germline V gene lookup returns CDR1 MDHEN and CDR2 SYDVKM. This CDR3 contains 11 residues. The DNA of the CDR3 is TGTGCCAGCAGTTTAGAACTCGAAGCTTTCTTT. Amino acid sequence: CASSLELEAFF.

The rearrangement joins TRBV19 to TRBJ1-5; a weak D match, TRBD1 (5 bases). V was clipped by 5 bases and J by 2 bases, with 7 bases between them. Germline V CDR1 and CDR2: LNHDA, SQIVND (reference sequence). CDR3 size: 13 residues. The CDR3 spells CASSSRGNQPQHF. The CDR3 coding sequence is TGTGCCAGTAGTTCCAGGGGCAATCAGCCCCAGCATTTT.

The chain links TRBV5-1 to TRBJ2-7, with 8 bases aligning to TRBD1. The CDR3 runs 16 residues. Germline V gene sequence: CDR1 SGHRS, CDR2 YFSETQ. After removal of 3 bases from V and 0 bases from J, the junction contained 8 bases not matched to a gene. CDR3 amino acids: CASSSRTGLSSYEQYF. The CDR3 region has the DNA TGCGCCAGCAGCTCACGGACAGGGCTAAGCTCCTACGAGCAGTACTTC.

This clone was recorded only once. The chain is built from TRBV6-1 and TRBJ2-7, with TRBD1 as a possible D gene (5 bases). The CDR3 is 13 amino acids. The germline CDR1 and CDR2 sequences are MNHNS and SASEGT. V lost 4 bases and J 7 bases, leaving 14 bases between the germline ends. The CDR3 DNA is TGTGCCAGCAGTGTACAGGTTAGGCGGGAGCAGTACTTC. Residues: CASSVQVRREQYF.

The chain links TRBV5-1 to TRBJ2-5; D tentatively reads TRBD1 or TRBD2 (5 bases each). The germline CDR1 and CDR2 sequences are SGHRS and YFSETQ. V lost 3 bases and J lost 7, with 16 bases in between. The CDR3 contains 14 residues. Written as DNA, the CDR3 is TGCGCCAGCAGCTCCCTCCGGGACCCAGGGACCCAGTACTTC. Translation: CASSSLRDPGTQYF. The full variable domain, completed using reference TRBV5-1 and TRBJ2-5, is KAGVTQTPRYLIKTRGQQVTLSCSPISGHRSVSWYQQTPGQGLQFLFEYFSETQRNKGNFPGRFSGRQFSNSRSEMNVSTLELGDSALYLCASSSLRDPGTQYFGPGTRLLVL.

The genes are TRBV7-2 and TRBJ1-1; D is ambiguous. CDR1 is SGHTA and CDR2 is FQGNSA in the germline V gene. This CDR3 comprises 13 residues. Trimming cost V 5 bases and J 1 base, with 8 bases left between them. The CDR3: CASSPDWNTEAFF. The CDR3 DNA reads as TGTGCCAGCAGCCCAGACTGGAACACTGAAGCTTTCTTT. Variable domain in full (rest from reference TRBV7-2 and TRBJ1-1): GAGVSQSPSNKVTEKGKDVELRCDPISGHTALYWYRQSLGQGLEFLIYFQGNSAPDKSGLPSDRFSAERTGGSVSTLTIQRTQQEDSAVYLCASSPDWNTEAFFGQGTRLTVV.

The chain carries TRBV7-2 and TRBJ2-1, with unresolved D. CDR3 length equals 14 residues. Trimming took 3 bases from V and 2 from J, leaving 8 bases between them. Germline lookup yields CDR1 SGHTA and CDR2 FQGNSA. The CDR3 coding sequence is TGTGCCAGCAGCTTGTCTGCGCCCTACAATGAGCAGTTCTTC. Protein: CASSLSAPYNEQFF.

This clone came up once. The genes are TRBV6-5 and TRBJ2-7, with D possibly being TRBD2 (6 bases). V shed 6 bases and J shed 1 base, with 13 bases lying between them. The germline V gene encodes CDR1 MNHEY and CDR2 SVGAGI. CDR3 size: 14 residues. The CDR3 DNA reads TGTGCCAGCAGGCAACGCGGGGAGTCCTACGAGCAGTACTTC. This gives the protein CASRQRGESYEQYF.

This clone was counted only a few times. V and J are TRBV7-9 and TRBJ1-6; D possibly corresponds to TRBD1 (5 bases). The CDR3 runs to 15 residues. Germline V gives CDR1 SEHNR, CDR2 FQNEAQ (reference sequence). V was pared by 3 bases and J by 9 bases, with 15 bases between. Written as DNA, the CDR3 is TGTGCCAGCAGCTTTATGATGCAGGGAACTTCACCCCTCCACTTT. It encodes CASSFMMQGTSPLHF.

The V gene is TRBV11-3, the J gene TRBJ2-2, with 7 bases lining up with TRBD1. CDR1 is SGHNT, CDR2 YENEEA, per germline. There are 17 residues in the CDR3. The ends lost 4 bases at V and 2 bases at J; junction bases unmatched: 10. This CDR3 reads CASSSKPGQTNTGELFF. The CDR3 DNA follows: TGTGCCAGCAGCTCAAAGCCGGGACAGACAAACACCGGGGAGCTGTTTTTT.

The chain is built from TRBV6-1 and TRBJ2-1; a possible D gene is TRBD2 (6 bases). The V and J ends lost 8 bases and 0 bases respectively, with 14 bases between them. Germline CDR1 and CDR2: MNHNS and SASEGT. The length of the CDR3 is 15 residues. This CDR3 is CASCPGVGSYNEQFF. The DNA of the CDR3 is TGTGCCAGCTGTCCGGGGGTCGGCTCCTACAATGAGCAGTTCTTC.

The chain joins TRBV5-1 to TRBJ2-4, with D maybe TRBD1 (5 bases). Germline V gives CDR1 SGHRS, CDR2 YFSETQ. V was cut by 1 base and J by 8 bases, with 16 bases left in between. This CDR3 spans 15 amino acids. CDR3 loop: CASSLSGPPRDIQYF. CDR3 sequence (DNA): TGCGCCAGCAGCTTGAGTGGGCCCCCCAGGGACATTCAGTACTTC.

The chain has TRBV6-1 and TRBJ2-3; 8 bases map to TRBD1. Per the germline V gene, CDR1 is MNHNS and CDR2 is SASEGT. This CDR3 comprises 15 residues. Trimming took 5 bases from V and 2 from J; bases not matched to a gene: 6. The CDR3 bases are TGTGCCAGCAGTTCCGGACAGGGCTCCACAGATACGCAGTATTTT. Encoded protein: CASSSGQGSTDTQYF.

The V gene is TRBV5-1, the J gene TRBJ1-2, with 10 bases matching TRBD1. The length of the CDR3 is 14 residues. J lost 2 bases, V lost 4 bases, and 2 bases had no gene match. Germline CDR1 is SGHRS and CDR2 is YFSETQ. The CDR3 here is CASSRGQGNYGYTF. The CDR3 bases are TGCGCCAGCAGCCGGGGACAGGGGAACTATGGCTACACCTTC.

This clone was picked up one time. The chain joins TRBV21-1 to TRBJ1-1; the D call in the table, TRBD1, was not verified against the DNA. TRBV21-1 is annotated as a pseudogene. The CDR3 is 18 amino acids. CDR3 region: CASSIDLSEGAMNTEAFF. CDR3 bases: TGTGCCAGCAGCATCGACCTTTCGGAGGGGGCCATGAACACTGAAGCTTTCTTT.

A single count supports this clone. The gene calls are TRBV11-2 and TRBJ2-7; unclear D gene. V was pared by 5 bases and J by 2 bases, with 10 bases between. The CDR3 spans 13 residues. CDR1 and CDR2 (germline): SGHAT, FQNNGV. Written as DNA, the CDR3 is TGTGCCAGCAGCCCGCTAATTACCTACGAGCAGTACTTC. Protein product: CASSPLITYEQYF.

This clone turned up a few times. The chain recombines TRBV5-1 with TRBJ1-5; the D gene is possibly TRBD1 (5 bases). There are 14 residues in the CDR3. Germline CDR1 SGHRS, CDR2 YFSETQ. V was clipped by 0 bases and J by 6 bases, with 10 bases between them. The CDR3 DNA reads TGCGCCAGCAGCTTGGGAGGGGTCAGTCAGCCCCAGCATTTT. Translated: CASSLGGVSQPQHF.

This chain connects TRBV2 to TRBJ1-2; tentatively, D is TRBD1 (6 bases). Germline lookup yields CDR1 SNHLY and CDR2 FYNNEI. V was clipped by 8 bases and J by 10 bases, with 20 bases between them. This CDR3 spans 13 amino acids. CDR3 region: CASSRGLGYYYTF. CDR3 nucleotide sequence: TGTGCCAGCTCCAGGGGACTCGGGTACTACTACACCTTC.

This chain joins TRBV4-3 and TRBJ2-5, with D perhaps matching TRBD2 (5 bases). The germline V gene encodes CDR1 LGHNA and CDR2 YSLEER. CDR3 length: 14 residues. Trimming took 2 bases from V and 5 from J, leaving 12 bases between them. CDR3 sequence (DNA): TGCGCCAGCAGCCAAACGGGGTTAGGGGAGACCCAGTACTTC. Translating it yields CASSQTGLGETQYF.